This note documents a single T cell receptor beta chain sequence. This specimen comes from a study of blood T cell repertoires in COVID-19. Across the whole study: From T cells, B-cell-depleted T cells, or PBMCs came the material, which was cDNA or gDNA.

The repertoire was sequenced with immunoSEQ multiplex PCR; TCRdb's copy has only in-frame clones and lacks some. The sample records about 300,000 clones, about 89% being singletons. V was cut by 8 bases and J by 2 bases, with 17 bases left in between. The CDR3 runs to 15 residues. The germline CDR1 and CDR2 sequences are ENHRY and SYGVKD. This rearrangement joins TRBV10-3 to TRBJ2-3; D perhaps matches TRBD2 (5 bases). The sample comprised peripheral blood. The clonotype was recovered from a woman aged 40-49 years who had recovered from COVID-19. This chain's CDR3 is CAISYSPDFTDTQYF. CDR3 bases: TGTGCCATCTCGTATTCCCCGGACTTCACAGATACGCAGTATTTT.